This TCR beta chain was documented in a study of human T cells and chemical hapten exposure. Background on the study: Small discrepancies in pooled library volume mainly accounted for the varying TCR yields per sample. Overall study findings and caveats: Since the donors had alopecia, their immune response may not be the same as that of healthy people.

Turning to this clonotype: Its antigen is unknown.

TCRdb re-called the RACE reads with MiXCR, one entry per CDR3 protein. This table holds 190,000 or so distinct CDR3 sequences, roughly a quarter found once. The CDR3 has 15 amino acids. Germline CDR1 DFQATT, CDR2 SNEGSKA (reference sequence). Trimming removed 6 bases at V and 0 bases at J, with 17 bases between. As for time point: patch test 3, about 24 weeks after DPC sensitization. Treatment given: therapeutic diphenylcyclopropenone sensitization with weekly scalp DPC. V gene TRBV20-1 combines with J gene TRBJ1-1; D is unresolved. The origin of this receptor is a woman in her thirties or forties with alopecia areata. Some clones in this sample may be carry-over from other donors' samples. This material consisted of whole blood, taken in connection with sensitization to the hapten diphenylcyclopropenone (DPC). Here the CDR3 DNA reads TGCAGTGCCTATACCTATGGAAGAATGAACACTGAAGCTTTCTTT. Amino acids: CSAYTYGRMNTEAFF.